This passage covers 21 T cell receptor beta chains from one sample sequenced in a study of T cell responses to AZD1222 COVID-19 vaccine. Only in-frame clones appear in the TCRdb table, and some are missing; sequencing was by immunoSEQ multiplex PCR. The repertoire holds under 200,000 clones, with around 89% as singletons. Sequenced material: peripheral blood, taken 28 days after the second AZD1222 dose. Receptor source: an adult who received the AZD1222 COVID-19 vaccine.

This chain joins TRBV14 and TRBJ2-7, with D tentatively TRBD2 (6 bases). Germline CDR1 and CDR2: SGHDN and FVKESK. The V end lost 4 bases, the J end lost 6 bases, and 13 bases lay between the germline ends. The CDR3 is 13 residues long. The CDR3 here is CASSPYAGFEQYF. The CDR3, as DNA: TGTGCCAGCAGCCCGTATGCGGGGTTCGAGCAGTACTTC.

The chain recombines TRBV6-2 or TRBV6-3 with TRBJ1-2; 8 bases line up with TRBD1. Unmatched junction bases numbered 16, after V lost 0 bases and J lost 7 bases. Per germline, CDR1 MNHEY and CDR2 SVGEGT. The CDR3 totals 18 residues. CDR3 DNA: TGTGCCAGCAGTTACTCGACCGTTCCAGGACAGGGTGTCAGTGGCTACACCTTC. It encodes CASSYSTVPGQGVSGYTF.

The rearrangement uses TRBV28 and TRBJ1-5; D is possibly TRBD1 (6 bases). The CDR3 has 13 amino acids. Trimming took off 6 bases at V and 6 bases at J, with 12 bases between the two ends. Germline V gene lookup returns CDR1 MDHEN and CDR2 SYDVKM. For the CDR3, the DNA is TGTGCCAGCAGCGACCCGGGGGCTCAGCCCCAGCATTTT. It is translated as CASSDPGAQPQHF. Full variable domain (outside the CDR3, taken from reference TRBV28 and TRBJ1-5): DVKVTQSSRYLVKRTGEKVFLECVQDMDHENMFWYRQDPGLGLRLIYFSYDVKMKEKGDIPEGYSVSREKKERFSLILESASTNQTSMYLCASSDPGAQPQHFGDGTRLSIL.

The chain joins TRBV5-6 to TRBJ1-2; D unclear. V lost 4 bases, J lost 2 bases, and 6 bases lay in between. The CDR3 loop spans 12 amino acids. Germline loops: CDR1 SGHDT, CDR2 YYEEEE. CDR3 sequence: CASSGMNYGYTF. The DNA for the CDR3 is TGTGCCAGCAGCGGAATGAACTATGGCTACACCTTC.

The chain links TRBV9 to TRBJ2-7; D tentatively reads TRBD1 or TRBD2 (5 bases each). Per germline, CDR1 SGDLS and CDR2 YYNGEE. The CDR3 sequence is 15 residues long. Deletions cut 4 bases from V and 5 bases from J, with 19 bases between. As DNA, the CDR3 is TGTGCCAGCAGCTCTCCCGGGACCCCCCGAGACGAGCAGTACTTC. Encoded protein: CASSSPGTPRDEQYF.

V and J are TRBV6-2 or TRBV6-3 and TRBJ2-1, with TRBD2 as a possible D gene (5 bases). V lost 4 bases and J 3 bases, leaving 13 bases between the germline ends. CDR3 length equals 15 residues. Germline CDR1 and CDR2: MNHEY and SVGEGT. CDR3 coding DNA: TGTGCCAGCAGTTTTCAGCGCGGACTCTACAATGAGCAGTTCTTC. As protein: CASSFQRGLYNEQFF.

The genes are TRBV7-2 and TRBJ2-5; no clear D gene. The V gene lost 1 base and the J gene lost 5 bases, with 17 bases spanning the gap. The CDR3 sequence is 16 residues long. Germline V gene sequence: CDR1 SGHTA, CDR2 FQGNSA. CDR3 loop: CASSLGGSQRRETQYF. The CDR3 DNA reads TGTGCCAGCAGCTTAGGGGGTTCACAGCGCCGGGAGACCCAGTACTTC.

The V and J genes are TRBV11-1 and TRBJ2-7; no reliable D call. Looked up from germline, CDR1 is SGHAT and CDR2 is FQDESV (reference sequence). This CDR3 region has 12 residues. V lost 4 bases to trimming and J lost 5 bases, with 9 bases between them. The CDR3 coding sequence is TGTGCCAGCAGCTCCCTGTCAAACGAGCAGTACTTC. This encodes CASSSLSNEQYF.

This chain links TRBV6-5 with TRBJ2-7, with D possibly TRBD2 on 5 matching bases. Germline loops: CDR1 MNHEY, CDR2 SVGAGI. CDR3 length: 16 amino acids. The V end lost 0 bases, the J end lost 7 bases, and 19 bases lay between the germline ends. Written as DNA, the CDR3 is TGTGCCAGCAGTTACTCGAAACAGTCACGGGGTGGGGAGCAGTACTTC. The encoded protein is CASSYSKQSRGGEQYF.

The chain joins TRBV3-1 (or the pseudogene TRBV3-2) to TRBJ1-5; TRBD1 matches at 7 bases. Germline V gene lookup returns CDR1 LGHDT and CDR2 YNNKEL (reference sequence). V gave up 2 bases and J gave up 6 bases; unmatched junction bases: 10. The CDR3 is 16 residues long. The CDR3 is CASSQSGGWIGQPQHF. CDR3 in DNA: TGTGCCAGCAGCCAATCAGGGGGATGGATCGGTCAGCCCCAGCATTTT.

The chain has TRBV5-4 and TRBJ1-4; TRBD1 is a possible D gene (6 bases). This CDR3 is 14 amino acids long. Germline V CDR1 and CDR2: SGHNT, YYREEE (reference sequence). Trimming left V 3 bases short and J 5 bases short, with 11 bases between. The CDR3 loop is CASSSDSRNEKLFF. DNA for the CDR3: TGTGCCAGCAGCTCGGACAGCCGAAATGAAAAACTGTTTTTT.

This rearrangement joins TRBV11-2 to TRBJ2-1; 7 nucleotides align to TRBD1. The CDR3 contains 13 residues. Germline V gene lookup returns CDR1 SGHAT and CDR2 FQNNGV. J lost 14 bases, V lost 0 bases, and 7 bases had no gene match. CDR3 nucleotide sequence: TGTGCCAGCAGCTTAGAGCCGGCCACAGGGGAGTTCTTC. Residues: CASSLEPATGEFF.

The rearrangement links TRBV24-1 to TRBJ2-5; D is tentatively TRBD1 or TRBD2 (7 bases each). There are 14 residues in the CDR3. The germline gives CDR1 KGHDR, CDR2 SFDVKD. Between the trimmed V and J ends, which lost 5 bases and 4 bases, there was a span of 13 bases. The chain's CDR3 is CATSVPGGGETQYF. The CDR3 DNA reads as TGTGCCACCAGTGTACCAGGGGGGGGAGAGACCCAGTACTTC.

The chain joins TRBV5-8 to TRBJ2-2; possibly TRBD1 for D (6 bases). Trimming left V 1 base short and J 6 bases short, with 7 bases between. CDR3 length: 13 amino acids. CDR1 is SGHTS and CDR2 is YDEGEE in the germline V gene. CDR3 in DNA: TGTGCCAGCAGCTTGCAGGGGCCCGGGGAGCTGTTTTTT. Amino acid sequence: CASSLQGPGELFF.

This chain links TRBV13 with TRBJ2-2, with 9 bases identical to TRBD2. CDR1 and CDR2 (germline): PRHDT, FYEKMQ (reference sequence). CDR3 size: 19 residues. Unmatched junction bases numbered 18, after V lost 5 bases and J lost 5 bases. CDR3 protein: CASSPHASGKGPWTGELFF. DNA for the CDR3: TGTGCCAGCAGCCCCCACGCTAGCGGGAAGGGGCCCTGGACCGGGGAGCTGTTTTTT.

The chain is built from TRBV19 and TRBJ2-2, with D tentatively TRBD1 (6 bases). The CDR3 totals 15 residues. The germline V and J ends were trimmed by 4 bases and 3 bases, with 12 bases remaining between them. Germline V gives CDR1 LNHDA, CDR2 SQIVND (reference sequence). The CDR3 region is CASSNRAIDTGELFF. The CDR3 region has the DNA TGTGCCAGTAGTAACAGGGCTATCGACACCGGGGAGCTGTTTTTT.

The chain couples TRBV27 to TRBJ2-7; D gene ambiguous. The CDR3 consists of 14 residues. V gave up 0 bases and J gave up 3 bases, with 9 bases separating them. The germline gives CDR1 MNHEY, CDR2 SMNVEV (reference sequence). CDR3 bases: TGTGCCAGCAGTTTATCTAGACTTCACTACGAGCAGTACTTC. Translating gives CASSLSRLHYEQYF.

CDR3 region: CASTPFSLPENTEAFF. CDR3 sequence (DNA): TGCGCCAGCACTCCGTTCTCCCTCCCAGAGAACACTGAAGCTTTCTTT. J is TRBJ1-1 and V is TRBV5-1; D is uncertain. V was cut by 6 bases and J by 1 base, with 19 bases left in between. Germline V gives CDR1 SGHRS, CDR2 YFSETQ. The CDR3 sequence is 16 residues long.

The chain couples TRBV28 to TRBJ2-3, with 9 positions matching TRBD1. The V gene's germline CDR1 is MDHEN and CDR2 SYDVKM. J gave up 4 bases and V 5 bases, and 7 bases lay outside the gene matches. This CDR3 comprises 15 residues. Written as DNA, the CDR3 is TGTGCCAGCAGTCGCCCACAGGGGGCCGCAGATACGCAGTATTTT. Its protein product is CASSRPQGAADTQYF.

CDR3 sequence reads: CASSHSSTDTQYF. The CDR3, as DNA: TGCGCCAGCAGCCATTCTAGCACAGATACGCAGTATTTT. The chain couples TRBV4-1 to TRBJ2-3, with D unresolved. Per the germline V gene, CDR1 is MGHRA and CDR2 is YSYEKL. The CDR3 covers 13 residues. V lost 3 bases and J 0 bases, leaving 4 bases between the germline ends.

The gene calls are TRBV6-6 and TRBJ2-3; D may match TRBD1 or TRBD2 (5 bases each). The germline V gene has CDR1 MNHNY and CDR2 SVGAGI (reference sequence). Trimming took off 8 bases at V and 1 base at J, with 10 bases between the two ends. There are 13 residues in the CDR3. Here the CDR3 reads CASLGAGTDTQYF. The CDR3 bases are TGTGCCAGCCTCGGGGCCGGCACAGATACGCAGTATTTT.